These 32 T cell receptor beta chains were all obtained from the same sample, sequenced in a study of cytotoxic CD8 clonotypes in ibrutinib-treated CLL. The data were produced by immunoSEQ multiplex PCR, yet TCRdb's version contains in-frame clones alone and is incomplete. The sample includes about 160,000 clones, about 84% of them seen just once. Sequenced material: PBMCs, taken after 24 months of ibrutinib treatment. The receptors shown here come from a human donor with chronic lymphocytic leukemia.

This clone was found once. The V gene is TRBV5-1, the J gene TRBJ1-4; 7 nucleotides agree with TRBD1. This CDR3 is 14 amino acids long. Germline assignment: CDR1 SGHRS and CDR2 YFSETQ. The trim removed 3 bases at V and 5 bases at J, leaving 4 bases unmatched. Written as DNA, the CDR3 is TGCGCCAGCAGCTCGGGACAGCCGAATGAAAAACTGTTTTTT. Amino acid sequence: CASSSGQPNEKLFF.

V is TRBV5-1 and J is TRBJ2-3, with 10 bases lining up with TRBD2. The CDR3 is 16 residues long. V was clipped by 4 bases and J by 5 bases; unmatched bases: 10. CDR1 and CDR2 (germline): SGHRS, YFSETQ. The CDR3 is CASSIGSGGVQDTQYF. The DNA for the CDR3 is TGCGCCAGCAGCATTGGAAGCGGGGGGGTCCAAGATACGCAGTATTTT.

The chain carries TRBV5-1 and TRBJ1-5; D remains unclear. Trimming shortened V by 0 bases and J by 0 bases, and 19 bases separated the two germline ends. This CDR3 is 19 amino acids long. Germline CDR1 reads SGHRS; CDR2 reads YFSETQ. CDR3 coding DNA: TGCGCCAGCAGCTTGGGGCGGCCAAACGGATCTTATAGCAATCAGCCCCAGCATTTT. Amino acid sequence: CASSLGRPNGSYSNQPQHF. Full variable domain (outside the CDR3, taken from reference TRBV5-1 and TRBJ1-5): KAGVTQTPRYLIKTRGQQVTLSCSPISGHRSVSWYQQTPGQGLQFLFEYFSETQRNKGNFPGRFSGRQFSNSRSEMNVSTLELGDSALYLCASSLGRPNGSYSNQPQHFGDGTRLSIL.

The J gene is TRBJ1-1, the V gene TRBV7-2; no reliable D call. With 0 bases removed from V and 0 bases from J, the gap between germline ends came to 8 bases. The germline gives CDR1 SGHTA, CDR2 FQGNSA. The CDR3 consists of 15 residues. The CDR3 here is CASSLASQLNTEAFF. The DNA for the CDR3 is TGTGCCAGCAGCTTAGCGAGCCAGCTGAACACTGAAGCTTTCTTT.

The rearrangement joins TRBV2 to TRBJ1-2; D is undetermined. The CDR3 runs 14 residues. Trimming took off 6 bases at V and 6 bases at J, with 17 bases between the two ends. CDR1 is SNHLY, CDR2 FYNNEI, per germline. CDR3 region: CASSPTILGDGYTF. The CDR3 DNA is TGTGCCAGCAGCCCGACAATTCTCGGGGATGGCTACACCTTC.

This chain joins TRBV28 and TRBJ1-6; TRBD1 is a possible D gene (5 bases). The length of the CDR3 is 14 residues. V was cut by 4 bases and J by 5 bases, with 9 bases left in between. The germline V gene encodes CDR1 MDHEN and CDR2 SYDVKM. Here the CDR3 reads CASSWGRNNSPLHF. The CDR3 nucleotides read TGTGCCAGCAGTTGGGGCAGAAATAATTCACCCCTCCACTTT.

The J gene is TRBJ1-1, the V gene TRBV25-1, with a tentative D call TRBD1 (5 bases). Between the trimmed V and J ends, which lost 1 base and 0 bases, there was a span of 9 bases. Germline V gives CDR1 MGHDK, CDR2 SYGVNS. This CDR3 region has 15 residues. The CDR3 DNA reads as TGTGCCAGCAGTGAATTTGGGGCGCTGAACACTGAAGCTTTCTTT. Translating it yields CASSEFGALNTEAFF.

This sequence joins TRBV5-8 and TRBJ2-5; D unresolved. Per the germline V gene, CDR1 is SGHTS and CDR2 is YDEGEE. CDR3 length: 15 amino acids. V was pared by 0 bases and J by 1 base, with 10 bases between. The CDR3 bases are TGTGCCAGCAGCTTGGACAGTCCCTTCCAAGAGACCCAGTACTTC. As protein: CASSLDSPFQETQYF.

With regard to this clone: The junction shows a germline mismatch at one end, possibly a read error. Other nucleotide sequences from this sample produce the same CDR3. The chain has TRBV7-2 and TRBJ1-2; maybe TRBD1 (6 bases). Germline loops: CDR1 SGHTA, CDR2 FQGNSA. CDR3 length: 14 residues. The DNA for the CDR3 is TGTGCTAGCAGCTTAGCAGGGGATATTTATGGCTACACCTTC. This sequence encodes CASSLAGDIYGYTF.

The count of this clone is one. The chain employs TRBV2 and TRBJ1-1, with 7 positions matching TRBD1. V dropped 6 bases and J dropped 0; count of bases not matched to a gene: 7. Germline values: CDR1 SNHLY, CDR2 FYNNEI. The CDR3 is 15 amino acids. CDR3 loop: CASSRQGGMNTEAFF. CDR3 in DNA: TGTGCCAGCAGCCGACAGGGTGGCATGAACACTGAAGCTTTCTTT.

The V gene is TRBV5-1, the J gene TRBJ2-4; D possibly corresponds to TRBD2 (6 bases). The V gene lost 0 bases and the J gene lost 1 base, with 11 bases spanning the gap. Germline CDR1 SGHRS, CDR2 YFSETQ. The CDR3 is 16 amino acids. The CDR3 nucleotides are TGCGCCAGCAGCTTGGTTCCGGGAGCGGCCAAAAACATTCAGTACTTC. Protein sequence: CASSLVPGAAKNIQYF.

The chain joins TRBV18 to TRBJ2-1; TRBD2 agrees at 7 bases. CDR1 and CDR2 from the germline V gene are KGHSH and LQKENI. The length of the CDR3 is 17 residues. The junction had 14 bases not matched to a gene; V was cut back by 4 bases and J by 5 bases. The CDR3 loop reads CASSRVSGGGPHNEQFF. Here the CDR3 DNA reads TGTGCCAGCTCACGCGTCTCGGGAGGAGGCCCACACAATGAGCAGTTCTTC.

The CDR3 here is CASSRQGRAFF. CDR3 coding DNA: TGTGCCAGCAGTAGACAGGGACGGGCTTTCTTT. The gene calls are TRBV6-5 and TRBJ1-1; 7 bases are shared with TRBD1. The V segment lost 5 bases and the J segment 11 bases; nucleotides outside the gene matches: 5. The germline V gene has CDR1 MNHEY and CDR2 SVGAGI. The length of the CDR3 is 11 residues.

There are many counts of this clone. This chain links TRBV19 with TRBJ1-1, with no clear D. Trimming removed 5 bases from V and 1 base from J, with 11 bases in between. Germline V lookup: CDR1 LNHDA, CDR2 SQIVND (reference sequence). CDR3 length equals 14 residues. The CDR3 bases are TGTGCCAGTAGTGCGGAACGGGGGAACACTGAAGCTTTCTTT. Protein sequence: CASSAERGNTEAFF.

The CDR3 region is CASSYGNREETQYF. Written as DNA, the CDR3 is TGTGCCAGCAGTTACGGTAACAGGGAAGAGACCCAGTACTTC. The chain employs TRBV6-6 and TRBJ2-5, with D tentatively TRBD1 (6 bases). Germline-derived CDR1 and CDR2 are MNHNY and SVGAGI (reference sequence). V was clipped by 2 bases and J by 3 bases, with 10 bases between them. The CDR3 loop spans 14 amino acids.

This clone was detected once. The CDR3 loop reads CASSTPTGGLYGYTF. As DNA, the CDR3 is TGTGCCAGCAGTACCCCGACAGGGGGCCTCTATGGCTACACCTTC. This chain connects TRBV28 to TRBJ1-2; 10 bases line up with TRBD1. The germline CDR1 and CDR2 sequences are MDHEN and SYDVKM. Trimming took 5 bases from V and 4 from J; bases not matched to a gene: 7. The CDR3 has 15 residues.

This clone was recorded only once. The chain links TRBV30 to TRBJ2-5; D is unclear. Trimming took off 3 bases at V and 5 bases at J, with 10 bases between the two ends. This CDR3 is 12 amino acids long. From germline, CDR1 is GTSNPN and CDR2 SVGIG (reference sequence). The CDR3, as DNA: TGTGCCTGGAGGGTCAGCTTCGAGACCCAGTACTTC. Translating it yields CAWRVSFETQYF.

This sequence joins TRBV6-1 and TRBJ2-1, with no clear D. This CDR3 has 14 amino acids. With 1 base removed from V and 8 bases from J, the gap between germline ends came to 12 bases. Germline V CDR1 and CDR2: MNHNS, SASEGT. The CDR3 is CASSEEVRSYEQFF. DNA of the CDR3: TGTGCCAGCAGTGAAGAGGTTAGATCGTATGAGCAGTTCTTC.

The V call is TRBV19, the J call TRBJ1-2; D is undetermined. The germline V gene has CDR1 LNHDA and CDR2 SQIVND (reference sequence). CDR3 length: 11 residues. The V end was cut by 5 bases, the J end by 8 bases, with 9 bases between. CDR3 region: CASSGDGGYTF. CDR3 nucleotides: TGTGCCAGTAGTGGTGATGGGGGCTACACCTTC. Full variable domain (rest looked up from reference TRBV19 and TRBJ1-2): DGGITQSPKYLFRKEGQNVTLSCEQNLNHDAMYWYRQDPGQGLRLIYYSQIVNDFQKGDIAEGYSVSREKKESFPLTVTSAQKNPTAFYLCASSGDGGYTFGSGTRLTVV.

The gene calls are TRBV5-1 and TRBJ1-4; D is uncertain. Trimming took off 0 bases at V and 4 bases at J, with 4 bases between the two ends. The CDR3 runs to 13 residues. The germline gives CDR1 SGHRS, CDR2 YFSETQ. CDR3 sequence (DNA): TGCGCCAGCAGCTTGGGTTTTAATGAAAAACTGTTTTTT. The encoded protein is CASSLGFNEKLFF.

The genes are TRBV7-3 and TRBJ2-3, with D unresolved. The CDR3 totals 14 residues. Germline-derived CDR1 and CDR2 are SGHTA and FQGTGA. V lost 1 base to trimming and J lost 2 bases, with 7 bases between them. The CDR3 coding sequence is TGTGCCAGCAGCTTAAACGGCGTCACAGATACGCAGTATTTT. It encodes CASSLNGVTDTQYF. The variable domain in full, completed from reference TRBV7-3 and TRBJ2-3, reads GAGVSQTPSNKVTEKGKYVELRCDPISGHTALYWYRQSLGQGPEFLIYFQGTGAADDSGLPNDRFFAVRPEGSVSTLKIQRTERGDSAVYLCASSLNGVTDTQYFGPGTRLTVL.

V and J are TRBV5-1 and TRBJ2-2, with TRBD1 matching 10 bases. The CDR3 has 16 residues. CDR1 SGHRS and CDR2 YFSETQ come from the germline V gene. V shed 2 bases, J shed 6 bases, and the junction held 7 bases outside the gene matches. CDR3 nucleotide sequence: TGCGCCAGCAGCTTCTTAGGGACAGGGGCGGCCGGGGAGCTGTTTTTT. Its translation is CASSFLGTGAAGELFF.

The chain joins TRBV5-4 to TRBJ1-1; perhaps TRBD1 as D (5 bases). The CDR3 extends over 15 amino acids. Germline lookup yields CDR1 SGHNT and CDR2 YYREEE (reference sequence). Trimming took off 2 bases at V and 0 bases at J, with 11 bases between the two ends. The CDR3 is CASSLAGGMNTEAFF. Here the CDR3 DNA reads TGTGCCAGCAGCTTAGCTGGGGGAATGAACACTGAAGCTTTCTTT.

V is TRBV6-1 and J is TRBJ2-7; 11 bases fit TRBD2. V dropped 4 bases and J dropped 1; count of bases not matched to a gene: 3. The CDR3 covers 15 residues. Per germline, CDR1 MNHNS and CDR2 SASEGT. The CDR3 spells CASSVLAGASYEQYF. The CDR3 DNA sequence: TGTGCCAGCAGTGTACTAGCGGGAGCATCCTACGAGCAGTACTTC.

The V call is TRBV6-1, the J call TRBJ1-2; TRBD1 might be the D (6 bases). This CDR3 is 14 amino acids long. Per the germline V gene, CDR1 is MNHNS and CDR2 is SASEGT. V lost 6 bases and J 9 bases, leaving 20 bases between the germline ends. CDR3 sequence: CASRPQGAGPSYTF. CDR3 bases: TGTGCCAGCAGGCCACAGGGCGCGGGACCCAGCTACACCTTC.

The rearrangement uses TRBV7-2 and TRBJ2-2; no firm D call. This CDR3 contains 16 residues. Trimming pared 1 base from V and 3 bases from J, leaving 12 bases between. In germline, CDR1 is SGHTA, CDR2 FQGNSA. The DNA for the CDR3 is TGTGCCAGCAGCTTAGGGTATGGACGGGACACCGGGGAGCTGTTTTTT. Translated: CASSLGYGRDTGELFF.

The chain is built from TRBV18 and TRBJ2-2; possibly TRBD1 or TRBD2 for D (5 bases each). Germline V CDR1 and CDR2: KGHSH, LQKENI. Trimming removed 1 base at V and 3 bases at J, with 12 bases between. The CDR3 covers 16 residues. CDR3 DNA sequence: TGTGCCAGCTCACCACGTTTAGGGGACCACACCGGGGAGCTGTTTTTT. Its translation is CASSPRLGDHTGELFF.

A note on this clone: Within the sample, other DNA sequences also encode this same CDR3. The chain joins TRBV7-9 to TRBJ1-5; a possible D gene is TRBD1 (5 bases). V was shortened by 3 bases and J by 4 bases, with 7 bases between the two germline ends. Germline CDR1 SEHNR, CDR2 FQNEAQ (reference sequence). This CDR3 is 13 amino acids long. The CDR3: CASSLTVNQPQHF. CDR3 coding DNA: TGTGCCAGCAGCTTGACAGTAAATCAGCCCCAGCATTTT.

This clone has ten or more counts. In DNA form, the CDR3 reads TGCGCCAGCAGCCAAGACGAGGGTACAACAGATACGCAGTATTTT. Amino acid sequence: CASSQDEGTTDTQYF. The chain recombines TRBV4-1 with TRBJ2-3; the D gene is possibly TRBD2 (5 bases). This CDR3 region has 15 residues. CDR1 is MGHRA, CDR2 YSYEKL, per germline. Trimming removed 0 bases at V and 3 bases at J, with 10 bases between.

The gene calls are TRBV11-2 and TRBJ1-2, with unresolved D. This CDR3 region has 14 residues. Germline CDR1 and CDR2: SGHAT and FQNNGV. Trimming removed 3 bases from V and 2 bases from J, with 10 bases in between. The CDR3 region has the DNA TGTGCCAGCAGCTTGGTCACTTCCAACTATGGCTACACCTTC. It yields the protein CASSLVTSNYGYTF.

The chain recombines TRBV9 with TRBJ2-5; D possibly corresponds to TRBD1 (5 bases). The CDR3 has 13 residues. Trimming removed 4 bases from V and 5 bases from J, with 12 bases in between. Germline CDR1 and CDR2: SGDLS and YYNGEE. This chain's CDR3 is CASSSAGKETQYF. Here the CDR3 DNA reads TGTGCCAGCAGCTCAGCAGGGAAGGAGACCCAGTACTTC.

CDR3 residues: CASSQDWATYYGYTF. The CDR3 coding sequence is TGCGCCAGCAGCCAAGACTGGGCGACTTACTATGGCTACACCTTC. The chain couples TRBV4-3 to TRBJ1-2; D gene ambiguous. CDR1 and CDR2 from the germline V gene are LGHNA and YSLEER. CDR3 length: 15 amino acids. Trimming took off 0 bases at V and 3 bases at J, with 11 bases between the two ends.